Detailed here is one T cell receptor (beta chain). The antigen is undetermined. CDR1 and CDR2 (germline): KGHSH, LQKENI. This CDR3 has 13 residues. V was cut by 4 bases and J by 11 bases, with 16 bases left in between. This entry is derived from a study of T-cell reconstitution after alpha-beta-depleted transplantation in children. Preparation of the TCRbeta library used unique molecular identifiers. TCRdb re-called the PCR reads with MiXCR, one entry per CDR3 protein. The sample lists around 490,000 distinct CDR3 sequences, approximately 10% occurring once. Findings and caveats of the study: The origin of alpha-beta T cells about two months after transplant was reportedly several hundred expanded graft clones.

The source material was PBMCs, mostly from graft donor cells, sampled 180 days after TCRalphabeta/CD19-depleted stem cell transplant. This TCR derives from a female patient between 2 and 15 years old who had a stem cell transplant for aplastic anemia, so the T cells may come from the graft donor. The chain employs TRBV18 and TRBJ2-3; D unclear. DNA for the CDR3: TGTGCCAGCTCACGGACGGACCACCTAAAGCAGTATTTT. It encodes CASSRTDHLKQYF.